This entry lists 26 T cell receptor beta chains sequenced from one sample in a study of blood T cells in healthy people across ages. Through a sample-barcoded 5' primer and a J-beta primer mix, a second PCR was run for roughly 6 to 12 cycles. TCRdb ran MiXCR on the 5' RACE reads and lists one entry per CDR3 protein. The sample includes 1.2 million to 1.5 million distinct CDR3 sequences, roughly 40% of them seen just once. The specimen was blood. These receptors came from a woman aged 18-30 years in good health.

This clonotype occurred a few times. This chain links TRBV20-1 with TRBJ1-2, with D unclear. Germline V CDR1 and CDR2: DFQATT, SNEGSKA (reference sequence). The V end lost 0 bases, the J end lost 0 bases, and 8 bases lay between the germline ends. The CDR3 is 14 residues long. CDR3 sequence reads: CSARDRGSNYGYTF. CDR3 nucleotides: TGCAGTGCTAGAGATCGGGGATCTAACTATGGCTACACCTTC.

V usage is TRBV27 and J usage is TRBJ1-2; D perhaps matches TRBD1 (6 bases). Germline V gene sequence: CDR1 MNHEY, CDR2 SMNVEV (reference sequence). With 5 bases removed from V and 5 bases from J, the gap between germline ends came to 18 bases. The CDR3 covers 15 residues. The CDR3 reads CASSPSTGQGYGYTF. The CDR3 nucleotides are TGTGCCAGCAGTCCCAGCACAGGGCAGGGATATGGCTACACCTTC.

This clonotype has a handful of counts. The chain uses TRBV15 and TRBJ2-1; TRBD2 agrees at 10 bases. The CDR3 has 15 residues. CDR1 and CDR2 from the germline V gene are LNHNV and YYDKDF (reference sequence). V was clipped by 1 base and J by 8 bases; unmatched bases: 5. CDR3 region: CATSRGSGRADEQFF. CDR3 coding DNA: TGTGCCACCAGCAGAGGAAGCGGGAGGGCTGATGAGCAGTTCTTC.

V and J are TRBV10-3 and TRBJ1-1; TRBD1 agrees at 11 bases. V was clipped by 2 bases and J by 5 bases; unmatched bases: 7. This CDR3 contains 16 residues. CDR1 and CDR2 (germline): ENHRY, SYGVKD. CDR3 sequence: CAISEPGQGGGTEAFF. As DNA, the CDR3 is TGTGCCATCAGTGAGCCGGGACAGGGGGGAGGAACTGAAGCTTTCTTT.

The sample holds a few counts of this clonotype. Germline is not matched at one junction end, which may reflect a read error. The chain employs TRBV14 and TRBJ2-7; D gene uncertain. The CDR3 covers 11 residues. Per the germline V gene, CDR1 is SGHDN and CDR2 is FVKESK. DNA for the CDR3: TGTGCCAGCAGCCGCTCCCACGAGCAGTACTTC. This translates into CASSRSHEQYF.

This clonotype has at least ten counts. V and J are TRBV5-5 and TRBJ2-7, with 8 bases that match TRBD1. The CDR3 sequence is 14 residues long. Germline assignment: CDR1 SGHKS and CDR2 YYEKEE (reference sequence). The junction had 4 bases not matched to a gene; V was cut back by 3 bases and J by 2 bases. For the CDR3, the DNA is TGTGCCAGCAGCTCCTTACAGGGGGCCTACGAGCAGTACTTC. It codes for CASSSLQGAYEQYF.

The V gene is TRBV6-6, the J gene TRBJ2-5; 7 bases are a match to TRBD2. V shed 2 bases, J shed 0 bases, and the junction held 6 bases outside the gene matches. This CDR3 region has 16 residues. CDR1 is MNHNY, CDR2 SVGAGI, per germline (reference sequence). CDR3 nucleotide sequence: TGTGCCAGCAGTTACGGGTTGGGGGGGTACCAAGAGACCCAGTACTTC. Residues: CASSYGLGGYQETQYF.

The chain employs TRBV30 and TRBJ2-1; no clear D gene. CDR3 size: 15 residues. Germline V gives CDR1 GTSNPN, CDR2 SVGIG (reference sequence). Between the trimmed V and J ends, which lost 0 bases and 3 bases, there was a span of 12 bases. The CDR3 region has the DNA TGTGCCTGGAGTGTAAAAGGGCCCCTCTACAATGAGCAGTTCTTC. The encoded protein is CAWSVKGPLYNEQFF.

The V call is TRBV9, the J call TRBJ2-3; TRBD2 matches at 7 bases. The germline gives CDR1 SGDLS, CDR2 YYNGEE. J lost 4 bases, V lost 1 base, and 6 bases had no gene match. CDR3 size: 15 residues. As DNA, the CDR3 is TGTGCCAGCAGCGTACGTGGGAGGGATTCAGATACGCAGTATTTT. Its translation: CASSVRGRDSDTQYF.

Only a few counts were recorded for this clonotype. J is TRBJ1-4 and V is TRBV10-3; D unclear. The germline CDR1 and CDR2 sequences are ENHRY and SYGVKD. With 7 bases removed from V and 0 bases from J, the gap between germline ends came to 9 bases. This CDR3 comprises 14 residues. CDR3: CAITNGATNEKLFF. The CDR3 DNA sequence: TGTGCCATCACCAATGGTGCAACTAATGAAAAACTGTTTTTT.

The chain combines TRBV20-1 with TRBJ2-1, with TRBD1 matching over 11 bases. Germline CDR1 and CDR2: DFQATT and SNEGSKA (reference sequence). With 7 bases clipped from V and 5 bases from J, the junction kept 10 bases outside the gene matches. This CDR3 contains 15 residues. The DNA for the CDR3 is TGCAGTGTAAGGGACAGGGGGGGTATAGACAATGAGCAGTTCTTC. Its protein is CSVRDRGGIDNEQFF.

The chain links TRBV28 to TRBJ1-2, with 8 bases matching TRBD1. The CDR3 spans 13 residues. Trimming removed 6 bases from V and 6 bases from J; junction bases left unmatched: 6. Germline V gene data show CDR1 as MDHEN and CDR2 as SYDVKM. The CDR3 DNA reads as TGTGCCAGCAGCGGGACAGGAACCCATGGCTACACCTTC. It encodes CASSGTGTHGYTF.

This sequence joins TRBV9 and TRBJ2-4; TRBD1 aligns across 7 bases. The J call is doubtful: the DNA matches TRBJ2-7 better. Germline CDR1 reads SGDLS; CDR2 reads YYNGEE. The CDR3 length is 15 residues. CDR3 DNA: TGTGCCAGCAGCGTAGCTACAGGGGTCGCCTACGAGCAGTACTTC. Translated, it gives CASSVATGVAYEQYF.

CDR3 nucleotides: TGTGCCAGCAGTCCAGGGACAGGGAGGGATTCACCCCTCCACTTT. Amino acid sequence: CASSPGTGRDSPLHF. The chain is built from TRBV6-5 and TRBJ1-6; TRBD1 matches at 9 bases. Germline-derived CDR1 and CDR2 are MNHEY and SVGAGI. The CDR3 spans 15 residues. The J segment lost 8 bases and the V segment lost 5 bases, leaving 7 bases of the junction unmatched.

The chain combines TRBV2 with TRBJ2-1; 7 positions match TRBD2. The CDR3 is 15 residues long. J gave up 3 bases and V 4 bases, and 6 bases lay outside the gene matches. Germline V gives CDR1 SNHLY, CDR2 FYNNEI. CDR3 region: CASSGEVAGYNEQFF. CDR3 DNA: TGTGCCAGCAGTGGAGAAGTAGCGGGCTACAATGAGCAGTTCTTC.

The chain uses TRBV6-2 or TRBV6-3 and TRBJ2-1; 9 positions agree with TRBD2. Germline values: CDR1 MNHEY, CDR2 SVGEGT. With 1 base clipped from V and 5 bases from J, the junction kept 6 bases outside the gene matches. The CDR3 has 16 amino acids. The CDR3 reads CASSYWGVAGDNEQFF. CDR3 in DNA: TGTGCCAGCAGTTACTGGGGGGTAGCGGGGGACAATGAGCAGTTCTTC.

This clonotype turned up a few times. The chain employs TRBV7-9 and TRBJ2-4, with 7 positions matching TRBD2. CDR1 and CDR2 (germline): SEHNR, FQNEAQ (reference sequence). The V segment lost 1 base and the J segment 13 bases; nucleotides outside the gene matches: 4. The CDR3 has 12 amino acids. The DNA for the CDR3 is TGTGCCAGCAGCTTAGGGGGGGGAGTCCAGTACTTC. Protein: CASSLGGGVQYF.

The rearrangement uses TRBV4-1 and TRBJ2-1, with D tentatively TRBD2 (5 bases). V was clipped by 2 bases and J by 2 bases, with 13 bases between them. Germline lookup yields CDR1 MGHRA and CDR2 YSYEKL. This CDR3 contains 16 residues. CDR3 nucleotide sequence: TGCGCCAGCAGCCAACCCGAGACTACCACCTACAATGAGCAGTTCTTC. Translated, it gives CASSQPETTTYNEQFF.

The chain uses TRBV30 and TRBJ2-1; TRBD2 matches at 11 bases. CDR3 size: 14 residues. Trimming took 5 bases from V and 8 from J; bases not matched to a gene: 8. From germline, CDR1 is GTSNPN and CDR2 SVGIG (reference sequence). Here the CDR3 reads CAWLRLAGRDEQFF. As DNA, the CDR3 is TGTGCCTGGCTTCGACTAGCGGGGAGGGATGAGCAGTTCTTC.

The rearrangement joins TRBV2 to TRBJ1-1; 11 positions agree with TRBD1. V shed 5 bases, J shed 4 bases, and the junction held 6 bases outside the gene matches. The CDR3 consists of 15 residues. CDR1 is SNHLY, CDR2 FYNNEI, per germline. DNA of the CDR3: TGTGCCAGCAGTAGAGCGGGACAGGGGGTCACTGAAGCTTTCTTT. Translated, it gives CASSRAGQGVTEAFF.

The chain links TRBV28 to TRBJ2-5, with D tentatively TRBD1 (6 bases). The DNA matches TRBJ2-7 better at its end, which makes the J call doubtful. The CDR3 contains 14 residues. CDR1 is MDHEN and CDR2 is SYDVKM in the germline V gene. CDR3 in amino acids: CASSQSTGTHEQYF. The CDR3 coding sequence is TGTGCCAGCAGTCAATCGACAGGTACCCACGAGCAGTACTTC.

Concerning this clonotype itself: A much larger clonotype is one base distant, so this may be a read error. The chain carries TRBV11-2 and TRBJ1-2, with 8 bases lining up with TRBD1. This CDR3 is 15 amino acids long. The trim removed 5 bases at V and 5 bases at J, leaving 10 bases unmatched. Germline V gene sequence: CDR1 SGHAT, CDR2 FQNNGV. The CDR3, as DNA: TGTGCCAGCAGCGCCAGGACAGGGTTTACGTATGGCTACACCTTC. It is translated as CASSARTGFTYGYTF.

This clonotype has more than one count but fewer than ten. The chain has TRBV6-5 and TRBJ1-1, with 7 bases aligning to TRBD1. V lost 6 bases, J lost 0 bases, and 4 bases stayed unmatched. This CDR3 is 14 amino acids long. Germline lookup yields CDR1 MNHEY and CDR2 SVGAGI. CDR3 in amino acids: CASRRRGLNTEAFF. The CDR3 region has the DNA TGTGCCAGCAGGCGAAGGGGGCTGAACACTGAAGCTTTCTTT.

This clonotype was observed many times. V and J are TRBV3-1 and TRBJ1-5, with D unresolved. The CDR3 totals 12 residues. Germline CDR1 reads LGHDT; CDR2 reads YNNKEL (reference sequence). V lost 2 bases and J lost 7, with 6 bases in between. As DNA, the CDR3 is TGTGCCAGCAGCCAACTCGGCCAGCCCCAGCATTTT. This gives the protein CASSQLGQPQHF.

Written as DNA, the CDR3 is TGTGCCAGCAAGCAGGGGACGTATCACCAAGAGACCCAGTACTTC. Residues: CASKQGTYHQETQYF. This chain uses TRBV6-5 with TRBJ2-5; weak D call: TRBD1 (6 bases). CDR3 size: 15 residues. Germline V gene lookup returns CDR1 MNHEY and CDR2 SVGAGI. Trimming took 7 bases from V and 0 from J, leaving 15 bases between them.

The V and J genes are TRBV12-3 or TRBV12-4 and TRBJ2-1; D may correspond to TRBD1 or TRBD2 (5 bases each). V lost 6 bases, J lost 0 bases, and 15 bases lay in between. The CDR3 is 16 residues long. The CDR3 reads CASSDGTGGSYNEQFF. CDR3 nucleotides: TGTGCCAGCAGCGACGGGACGGGCGGCTCCTACAATGAGCAGTTCTTC.